This T cell receptor beta chain was identified in a study of cytomegalovirus exposure and HLA in healthy donors. V gave up 5 bases and J gave up 1 base, with 9 bases separating them. CDR1 SGHTA and CDR2 FQGTGA come from the germline V gene. The CDR3 spans 14 residues. General observations from the study: Several V segments, TRBV6-2 and TRBV6-3 among them, could not be told apart and were dropped.

To note about this clone: What it binds is unknown.

60 Vbeta and 13 Jbeta primers were used in PCR. Profiled with immunoSEQ multiplex PCR; TCRdb holds only in-frame clones, not every one. The profile covers around 170,000 clones, with around 80% appearing a single time and roughly 2.5% taken by the ten largest. The sample taken for sequencing was PBMCs. The V call is TRBV7-3, the J call TRBJ1-3; unclear D gene. The receptor was isolated from a woman aged 25-40 years in good health and CMV-seropositive. CDR3 region: CASSPGTSGNTIYF. CDR3 DNA: TGTGCCAGCAGCCCAGGAACGTCTGGAAACACCATATATTTT.